The next 21 T cell receptor beta chains were all read from a single sample in a study of post-analysis software for immune sequencing data. Built from TCR beta cDNA, the libraries had unique molecular identifiers in them. TCRdb independently ran MiXCR on the PCR reads; one entry per CDR3 protein. The sample includes about 460,000 distinct CDR3 sequences, 40% to 55% of them seen just once. Findings and caveats of the study: Relative to controls, patients had a handful of TRBV segments at higher frequency, with TRBV5-6, TRBV5-1 and TRBV20-1 among these.

Which antigens these TCRs recognize remains unknown. The sequenced sample was blood. Receptors originate from a girl aged 10-17 years with multiple sclerosis.

The V and J genes are TRBV5-1 and TRBJ2-1; D ambiguous. V lost 4 bases to trimming and J lost 9 bases, with 11 bases between them. CDR1 and CDR2 (germline): SGHRS, YFSETQ. CDR3 length: 12 amino acids. The CDR3 sequence: CASSLSGSEQFF. The CDR3 nucleotides are TGCGCCAGCAGCCTGTCCGGGTCTGAGCAGTTCTTC.

This chain links TRBV28 with TRBJ2-7, with 7 nucleotides matching TRBD2. J gave up 4 bases and V 3 bases, and 9 bases lay outside the gene matches. This CDR3 region has 15 residues. Per the germline V gene, CDR1 is MDHEN and CDR2 is SYDVKM. CDR3 nucleotide sequence: TGTGCCAGCAGTTTTGACCGGGAGGACCTGTACGAGCAGTACTTC. Translation gives CASSFDREDLYEQYF. Based on the CDR3 plus reference TRBV28 and TRBJ2-7, the full variable domain is DVKVTQSSRYLVKRTGEKVFLECVQDMDHENMFWYRQDPGLGLRLIYFSYDVKMKEKGDIPEGYSVSREKKERFSLILESASTNQTSMYLCASSFDREDLYEQYFGPGTRLTVT.

The chain employs TRBV6-1 and TRBJ2-7; the match to TRBD1 covers 12 bases. This CDR3 has 16 amino acids. Germline-derived CDR1 and CDR2 are MNHNS and SASEGT. The V gene end was trimmed by 1 base and the J gene end by 5 bases; junction bases not matched to a gene: 6. The CDR3 bases are TGTGCCAGCAGTGAAGGGGACAGGGGGCTGTTTGACGAGCAGTACTTC. Residues: CASSEGDRGLFDEQYF.

This clonotype was seen more than once but under ten times. The gene calls are TRBV11-1 and TRBJ2-7, with unresolved D. Germline V lookup: CDR1 SGHAT, CDR2 FQDESV (reference sequence). With 3 bases removed from V and 0 bases from J, the gap between germline ends came to 9 bases. The CDR3 runs 14 residues. The CDR3 DNA follows: TGTGCCAGCAGCTTCGGAGAAAGCTCCTACGAGCAGTACTTC. Translating it yields CASSFGESSYEQYF.

Here the CDR3 reads CSARDKTRGSYNEQFF. The DNA for the CDR3 is TGCAGTGCTAGAGATAAGACACGGGGCTCCTACAATGAGCAGTTCTTC. The gene calls are TRBV20-1 and TRBJ2-1, with D possibly matching TRBD2 (5 bases). This CDR3 contains 16 residues. Germline assignment: CDR1 DFQATT and CDR2 SNEGSKA (reference sequence). V was clipped by 0 bases and J by 0 bases, with 12 bases between them.

The rearrangement links TRBV10-3 to TRBJ2-7, with TRBD2 identical over 12 bases. This CDR3 is 15 amino acids long. CDR1 and CDR2 (germline): ENHRY, SYGVKD. V was clipped by 2 bases and J by 3 bases; unmatched bases: 2. This chain's CDR3 is CAISELAGGNYEQYF. The CDR3 DNA is TGTGCCATCAGTGAGCTAGCGGGAGGGAACTACGAGCAGTACTTC.

Only a few counts were recorded for this clonotype. The CDR3 spells CASSLVGRGQPQHF. CDR3 DNA: TGTGCCAGCAGTTTGGTAGGTCGGGGTCAGCCCCAGCATTTT. The genes are TRBV28 and TRBJ1-5; D not certain. Germline CDR1 and CDR2: MDHEN and SYDVKM. V lost 3 bases and J lost 6, with 12 bases in between. The CDR3 is made up of 14 amino acids. The whole variable domain, filled in from reference TRBV28 and TRBJ1-5, reads DVKVTQSSRYLVKRTGEKVFLECVQDMDHENMFWYRQDPGLGLRLIYFSYDVKMKEKGDIPEGYSVSREKKERFSLILESASTNQTSMYLCASSLVGRGQPQHFGDGTRLSIL.

The rearrangement uses TRBV28 and TRBJ1-5; D is perhaps TRBD1 (5 bases). Germline V CDR1 and CDR2: MDHEN, SYDVKM. The V and J ends lost 7 bases and 3 bases respectively, with 19 bases between them. The CDR3 totals 16 residues. The CDR3 is CASTPTGTGLNQPQHF. DNA of the CDR3: TGTGCCAGCACTCCTACCGGGACTGGACTCAATCAGCCCCAGCATTTT. Filled out from reference TRBV28 and TRBJ1-5, the complete variable domain reads DVKVTQSSRYLVKRTGEKVFLECVQDMDHENMFWYRQDPGLGLRLIYFSYDVKMKEKGDIPEGYSVSREKKERFSLILESASTNQTSMYLCASTPTGTGLNQPQHFGDGTRLSIL.

The chain employs TRBV6-1 and TRBJ2-5, with TRBD1 identical over 9 bases. The CDR3 is 15 residues long. In germline, CDR1 is MNHNS, CDR2 SASEGT. The trim removed 1 base at V and 5 bases at J, leaving 5 bases unmatched. The CDR3: CASSEGTGDTETQYF. CDR3 nucleotides: TGTGCCAGCAGTGAAGGGACAGGGGACACGGAGACCCAGTACTTC.

The CDR3 sequence is CSARDRLAGAETQYF. CDR3 sequence (DNA): TGCAGTGCTAGAGATCGGCTAGCGGGAGCTGAGACCCAGTACTTC. The chain has TRBV20-1 and TRBJ2-5; the match to TRBD2 covers 10 bases. Unmatched junction bases numbered 6, after V lost 0 bases and J lost 5 bases. The CDR3 runs 15 residues. CDR1 is DFQATT and CDR2 is SNEGSKA in the germline V gene (reference sequence).

This chain links TRBV6-5 with TRBJ2-7; TRBD1 agrees at 7 bases. The CDR3 has 14 amino acids. Unmatched junction bases numbered 11, after V lost 6 bases and J lost 6 bases. Germline CDR1 reads MNHEY; CDR2 reads SVGAGI. CDR3: CASSQTGLNCEQYF. CDR3 nucleotides: TGTGCCAGCAGCCAGACAGGGTTAAACTGCGAGCAGTACTTC.

CDR3 in DNA: TGCGCCAGCAGCCCAAGGACTAGCGGGAAAGATACGCAGTATTTT. Translating gives CASSPRTSGKDTQYF. The chain carries TRBV5-1 and TRBJ2-3, with TRBD2 matching 12 bases. V was clipped by 4 bases and J by 5 bases; unmatched bases: 5. This CDR3 is built from 15 residues. CDR1 is SGHRS and CDR2 is YFSETQ in the germline V gene.

The sample holds many counts of this clonotype. V is TRBV4-1 and J is TRBJ2-1; 8 bases align to TRBD2. The CDR3 is 15 residues long. V trimming: 3 bases; J trimming: 3 bases; junction bases outside the gene matches: 4. Germline loops: CDR1 MGHRA, CDR2 YSYEKL. The CDR3 here is CASSQAGGSYNEQFF. The CDR3 coding sequence is TGCGCCAGCAGCCAGGCGGGAGGTAGCTACAATGAGCAGTTCTTC.

The chain employs TRBV11-3 and TRBJ2-5; no definite D call. Trimming took off 4 bases at V and 0 bases at J, with 6 bases between the two ends. CDR1 SGHNT and CDR2 YENEEA come from the germline V gene. The CDR3 is made up of 13 amino acids. The CDR3 loop is CASSSQYQETQYF. Written as DNA, the CDR3 is TGTGCCAGCAGCTCGCAGTACCAAGAGACCCAGTACTTC.

The rearrangement uses TRBV12-3 or TRBV12-4 and TRBJ2-7, with TRBD1 matching over 8 bases. The V and J ends lost 5 bases and 3 bases, in that order; junction bases with no gene match: 6. CDR3 length equals 14 residues. In DNA, the CDR3 is TGTGCCAGCAGTCCGACAGGGGCCTTCTACGAGCAGTACTTC. Amino acids: CASSPTGAFYEQYF.

The V and J genes are TRBV7-8 and TRBJ2-7; tentatively, D is TRBD1 (5 bases). CDR3 length: 15 residues. V lost 1 base and J lost 2, with 12 bases in between. Per germline, CDR1 SGHVS and CDR2 FQNEAQ. The CDR3 sequence is CASSLVGWGAYEQYF. As DNA, the CDR3 is TGTGCCAGCAGCTTAGTCGGTTGGGGCGCCTACGAGCAGTACTTC. Together with reference TRBV7-8 and TRBJ2-7, the CDR3 gives the full variable domain: GAGVSQSPRYKVAKRGQDVALRCDPISGHVSLFWYQQALGQGPEFLTYFQNEAQLDKSGLPSDRFFAERPEGSVSTLKIQRTQQEDSAVYLCASSLVGWGAYEQYFGPGTRLTVT.

This clonotype was seen a few times. This chain uses TRBV12-3 or TRBV12-4 with TRBJ1-2; 12 bases are shared with TRBD1. The CDR3 is made up of 16 amino acids. Trimming at V came to 6 bases and at J to 4 bases, leaving 9 bases not matched to a gene. The CDR3 reads CASSPSGTGGAYGYTF. CDR3 in DNA: TGTGCCAGCAGCCCCTCCGGGACAGGGGGCGCCTATGGCTACACCTTC.

This clonotype was observed a single time. V is TRBV5-1 and J is TRBJ1-2, with D perhaps matching TRBD1 (5 bases). Deletions cut 0 bases from V and 8 bases from J, with 11 bases between. Germline lookup yields CDR1 SGHRS and CDR2 YFSETQ. The CDR3 is 13 amino acids. The CDR3 DNA follows: TGCGCCAGCAGCTTGGATTTGGGGGGAGGCTACACCTTC. Protein: CASSLDLGGGYTF.

This clonotype was picked up a small number of times. The V call is TRBV28, the J call TRBJ2-5, with 7 nucleotides matching TRBD2. With V trimmed by 3 bases and J by 5 bases, 3 bases remained unmatched. CDR3 length: 13 amino acids. Germline CDR1 and CDR2: MDHEN and SYDVKM. The CDR3 loop is CASSLGGIETQYF. The CDR3 bases are TGTGCCAGCAGTTTGGGGGGGATCGAGACCCAGTACTTC.

The chain recombines TRBV20-1 with TRBJ2-3; 8 positions match TRBD2. From germline, CDR1 is DFQATT and CDR2 SNEGSKA (reference sequence). The J segment lost 4 bases and the V segment lost 0 bases, leaving 9 bases of the junction unmatched. The CDR3 runs to 16 residues. This chain's CDR3 is CSARDTEAGVADTQYF. In DNA form, the CDR3 reads TGCAGTGCTAGAGATACGGAAGCGGGAGTGGCAGATACGCAGTATTTT.

CDR3 region: CSARDSGSRAGVRNEQFF. As DNA, the CDR3 is TGCAGTGCTAGAGATTCAGGGTCTCGGGCGGGAGTAAGGAATGAGCAGTTCTTC. The V gene is TRBV20-1, the J gene TRBJ2-1; 7 bases are a match to TRBD2. Germline V gene sequence: CDR1 DFQATT, CDR2 SNEGSKA (reference sequence). V gave up 0 bases and J gave up 7 bases; unmatched junction bases: 18. This CDR3 region has 18 residues.